The present TCR beta chain was sequenced within a study of blood T cells in healthy people across ages. Study-wide background: With template switching, about one barcoded beta molecule was captured per two T cells. Study conclusions and caveats: Donor CMV status was unknown, possibly confounding expanded clonotype changes. Any conclusive comparison of naive versus antigen-experienced cells was prevented by using unsorted PBMCs.

A second roughly 6 to 11 cycle PCR used barcoded and J-beta primers. TCRdb ran MiXCR on the 5' RACE reads and lists one entry per CDR3 protein. The sample carries roughly 1,500,000 distinct CDR3 sequences, 40% to 50% recorded once. As for this clonotype: Its antigen is not known.

The germline gives CDR1 SNHLY, CDR2 FYNNEI. V dropped 6 bases and J dropped 1 base, with 9 bases sitting between them. This CDR3 is built from 13 residues. Per-sample yields of isolated PBMCs were at least 6 million. V and J are TRBV2 and TRBJ1-1; no firm D call. This receptor was identified in a woman between 18 and 30 years old in good health. Sequenced sample: blood. DNA of the CDR3: TGTGCCAGCAGGGACGTCCAGAACACTGAAGCTTTCTTT. Translating gives CASRDVQNTEAFF.